This T cell receptor (beta chain) derives from a study of T cell changes during pregnancy in multiple sclerosis. Profiling relied on immunoSEQ multiplex PCR, and the TCRdb table lists in-frame clones only, not all of them. This repertoire shows around 100,000 clones, roughly 93% found once; its top ten account for more than 0.8%. The CDR3 runs 14 residues. J was trimmed by 10 bases and V by 4 bases; bases with no gene match: 11. Germline V gives CDR1 MGHRA, CDR2 YSYEKL. In this sample, this clone turned up many times. Sequencing was performed on peripheral blood, taken before pregnancy. This TCR was recovered from a female donor with multiple sclerosis, enrolled in a pregnancy study. V and J are TRBV4-1 and TRBJ1-2; 8 bases agree with TRBD1. The CDR3 region has the DNA TGCGCCAGCAGCCGATTGACAGGGGATCTTTCCTACACCTTC. It yields the protein CASSRLTGDLSYTF.